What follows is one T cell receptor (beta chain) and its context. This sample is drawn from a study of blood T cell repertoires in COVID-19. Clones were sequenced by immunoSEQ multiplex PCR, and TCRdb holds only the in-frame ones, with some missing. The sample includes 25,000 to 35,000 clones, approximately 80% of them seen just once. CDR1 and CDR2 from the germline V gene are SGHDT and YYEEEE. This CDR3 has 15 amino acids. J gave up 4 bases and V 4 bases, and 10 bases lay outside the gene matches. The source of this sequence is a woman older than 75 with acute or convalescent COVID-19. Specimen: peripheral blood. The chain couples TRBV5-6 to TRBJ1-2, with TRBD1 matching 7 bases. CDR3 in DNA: TGTGCCAGCAGCCCGAGGGGCAGGGGGGTCTATGGCTACACCTTC. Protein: CASSPRGRGVYGYTF. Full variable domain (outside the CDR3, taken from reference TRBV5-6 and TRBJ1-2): DAGVTQSPTHLIKTRGQQVTLRCSPKSGHDTVSWYQQALGQGPQFIFQYYEEEERQRGNFPDRFSGHQFPNYSSELNVNALLLGDSALYLCASSPRGRGVYGYTFGSGTRLTVV.